This T cell receptor (beta chain) was profiled in a study of graft-versus-host responses after intestinal transplantation. This CDR3 region has 12 residues. The V gene lost 4 bases and the J gene lost 11 bases, with 12 bases spanning the gap. Germline V CDR1 and CDR2: SNHLY, FYNNEI. Assay used: immunoSEQ multiplex PCR; TCRdb lists only in-frame clones, some missing. The repertoire has 130,000 to 150,000 clones, approximately 91% of them found once; the top ten carry about 0.19%. This clone was observed a few times. Its antigen is not identified. The sample here was unstimulated CD4+ T cells sorted from spleen or lymph node cells, taken before intestinal transplant. The chain joins TRBV2 to TRBJ2-1; D may be TRBD1 or TRBD2 (5 bases each). The TCR was taken from a human donor who received an intestinal transplant. CDR3 loop: CASSGDEGQQFF. The DNA of the CDR3 is TGTGCCAGCAGTGGGGACGAGGGACAGCAGTTCTTC. Together with reference TRBV2 and TRBJ2-1, the CDR3 gives the full variable domain: EPEVTQTPSHQVTQMGQEVILRCVPISNHLYFYWYRQILGQKVEFLVSFYNNEISEKSEIFDDQFSVERPDGSNFTLKIRSTKLEDSAMYFCASSGDEGQQFFGPGTRLTVL.